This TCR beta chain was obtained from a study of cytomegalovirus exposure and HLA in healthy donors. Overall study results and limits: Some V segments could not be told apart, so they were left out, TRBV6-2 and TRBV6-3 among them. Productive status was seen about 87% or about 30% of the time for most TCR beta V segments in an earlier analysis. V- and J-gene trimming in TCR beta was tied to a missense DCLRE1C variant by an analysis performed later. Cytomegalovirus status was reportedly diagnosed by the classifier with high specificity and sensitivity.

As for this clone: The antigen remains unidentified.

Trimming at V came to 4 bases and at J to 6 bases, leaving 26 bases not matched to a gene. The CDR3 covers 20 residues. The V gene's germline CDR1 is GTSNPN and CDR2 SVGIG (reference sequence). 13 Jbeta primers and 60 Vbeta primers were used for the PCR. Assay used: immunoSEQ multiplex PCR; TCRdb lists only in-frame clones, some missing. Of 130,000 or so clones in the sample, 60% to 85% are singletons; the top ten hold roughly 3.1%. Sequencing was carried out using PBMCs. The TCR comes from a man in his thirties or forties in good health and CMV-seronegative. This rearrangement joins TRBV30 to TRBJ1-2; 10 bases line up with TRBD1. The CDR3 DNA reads TGTGCCTGGAAGAGACAGGGGGCCTTCCTGACTCAGACCCAAAACGATGGCTACACCTTC. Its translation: CAWKRQGAFLTQTQNDGYTF.